There are a few counts of the clone carrying this TCR beta chain. Its antigen is not known. The sample is drawn from a study of identical twins. Regarding the study as a whole: Low generation probability was overrepresented in out-of-frame alpha sequences shared by twins.

The CDR3 consists of 16 residues. Germline lookup yields CDR1 MNHEY and CDR2 SVGAGI. After removal of 2 bases from V and 1 base from J, the junction contained 5 bases not matched to a gene. MiXCR, run by TCRdb on the 5' RACE reads, gives a single entry per CDR3 protein. Altogether more than 1.5 million distinct CDR3 sequences are present, around a third being singletons, with the ten largest covering roughly 0.3%. This chain joins TRBV6-5 and TRBJ1-5; 7 bases agree with TRBD1. The sequence was obtained from a newborn girl in good health. The specimen was cord blood. CDR3 nucleotides: TGTGCCAGCAGTTACGCGGCAGGGGGAAGCAATCAGCCCCAGCATTTT. This codes for CASSYAAGGSNQPQHF.